This T cell receptor beta chain was captured by sequencing in a study of beta chain features in type 1 diabetes. In the study overall: All samples combined gave roughly 100,000,000 sorted cells for examination.

Purity of each sorted population was above 95%. This clone was counted a few times. Germline CDR1 reads GTSNPN; CDR2 reads SVGIG (reference sequence). V shed 3 bases and J shed 0 bases, with 12 bases lying between them. This CDR3 contains 15 residues. Expressed TCRB transcripts were sequenced because the isolated RNA had all been reverse transcribed beforehand. The protocol was immunoSEQ multiplex PCR, while the TCRdb copy is restricted to in-frame clones and leaves out a portion. There are fewer than 650,000 clones in the sample; 15% to 19% occur only once, and 0.07% to 0.095% lies in the top ten. The receptor's source is a man younger than 35 in good health. The genes are TRBV30 and TRBJ2-1; no clear D gene. Sequenced material: naive CD4+ T cells from blood. CDR3 loop: CAWRVKGLSYNEQFF. The DNA for the CDR3 is TGTGCCTGGAGGGTTAAGGGCCTCTCCTACAATGAGCAGTTCTTC. Complete variable domain (other parts from reference TRBV30 and TRBJ2-1): SQTIHQWPATLVQPVGSPLSLECTVEGTSNPNLYWYRQAAGRGLQLLFYSVGIGQISSEVPQNLSASRPQDRQFILSSKKLLLSDSGFYLCAWRVKGLSYNEQFFGPGTRLTVL.